This T cell receptor (beta chain) was found in a study of Ad26.COV2.S vaccination and SARS-CoV-2 variants. Regarding treatment: roughly 18 received Ad26.COV2.S at low or high dose, single or two shots; roughly five received placebo; per-sample allocation not given. The study sampled participants on day 63 after the first vaccine or placebo injection. V was clipped by 9 bases and J by 2 bases; unmatched bases: 3. The germline V gene encodes CDR1 MDHEN and CDR2 SYDVKM. The CDR3 length is 12 residues. Sequencing was performed with immunoSEQ multiplex PCR; in TCRdb, only in-frame clones are kept and a portion is missing. The table shows 350,000 to 400,000 clones, with about 89% occurring only once.

The chain is built from TRBV28 and TRBJ1-2; 7 bases agree with TRBD1. The clonotype was recovered from a person aged 18-65 years who received the Ad26.COV2.S COVID-19 vaccine or a placebo. This specimen was peripheral blood, taken in a trial of Ad26.COV2.S vaccine versus placebo. The CDR3 reads CASLGQNYGYTF. As DNA, the CDR3 is TGTGCCAGTCTGGGACAGAACTATGGCTACACCTTC.